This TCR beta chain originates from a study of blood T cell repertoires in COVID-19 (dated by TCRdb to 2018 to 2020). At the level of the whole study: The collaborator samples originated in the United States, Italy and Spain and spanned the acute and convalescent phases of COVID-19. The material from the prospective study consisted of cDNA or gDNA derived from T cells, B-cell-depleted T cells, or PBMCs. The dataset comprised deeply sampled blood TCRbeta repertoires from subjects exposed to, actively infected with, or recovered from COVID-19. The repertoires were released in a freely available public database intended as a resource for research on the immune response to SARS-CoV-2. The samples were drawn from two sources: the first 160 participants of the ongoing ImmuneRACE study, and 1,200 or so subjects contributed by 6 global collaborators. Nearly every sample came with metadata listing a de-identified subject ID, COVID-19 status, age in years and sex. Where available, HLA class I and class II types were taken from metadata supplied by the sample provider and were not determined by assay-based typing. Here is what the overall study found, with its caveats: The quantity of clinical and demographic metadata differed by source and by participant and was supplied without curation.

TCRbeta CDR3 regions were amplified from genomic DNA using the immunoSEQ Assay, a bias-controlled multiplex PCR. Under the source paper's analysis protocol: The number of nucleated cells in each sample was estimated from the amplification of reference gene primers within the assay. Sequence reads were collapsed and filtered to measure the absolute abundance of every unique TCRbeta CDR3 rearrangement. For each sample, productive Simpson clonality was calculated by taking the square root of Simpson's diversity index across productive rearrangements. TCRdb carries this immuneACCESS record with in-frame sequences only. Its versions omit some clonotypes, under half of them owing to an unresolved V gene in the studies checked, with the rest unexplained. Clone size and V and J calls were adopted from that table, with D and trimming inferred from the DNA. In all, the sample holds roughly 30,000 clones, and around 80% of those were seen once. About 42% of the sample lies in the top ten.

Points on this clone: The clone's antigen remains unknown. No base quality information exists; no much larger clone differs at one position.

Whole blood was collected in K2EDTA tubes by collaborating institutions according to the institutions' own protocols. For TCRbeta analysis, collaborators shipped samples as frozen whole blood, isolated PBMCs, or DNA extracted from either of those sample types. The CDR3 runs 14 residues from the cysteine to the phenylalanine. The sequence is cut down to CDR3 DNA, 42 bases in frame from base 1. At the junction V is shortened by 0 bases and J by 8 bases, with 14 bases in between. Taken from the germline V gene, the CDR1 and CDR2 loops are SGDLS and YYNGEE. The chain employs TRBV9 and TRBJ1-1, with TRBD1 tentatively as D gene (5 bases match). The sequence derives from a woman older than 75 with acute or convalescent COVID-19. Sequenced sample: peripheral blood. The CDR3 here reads CASSVGTPTSEAFF. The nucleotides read TGTGCCAGCAGCGTAGGGACACCTACCTCCGAAGCTTTCTTT.